The sequence of this TCR beta chain was determined in a study of blood T cell repertoires in COVID-19. Study-wide context: Specimens from acute and convalescent COVID-19 originated in the United States, Italy and Spain. Sample material is recorded as cDNA or gDNA derived from T cells, B-cell-depleted T cells, or PBMCs.

J gave up 5 bases and V 2 bases, and 7 bases lay outside the gene matches. This CDR3 is 16 amino acids long. Looked up from germline, CDR1 is ENHRY and CDR2 is SYGVKD. As processed by the authors: The authors estimated nucleated cell counts from reference gene primer amplification. Only in-frame clones appear in the TCRdb table, and some are missing; sequencing was by immunoSEQ multiplex PCR. That table supplies the V and J calls and clone size; D and trimming were determined from the DNA. The sample consists of about 97,000 clones, about 86% of them appearing once. The gene calls are TRBV10-3 and TRBJ2-3, with TRBD2 matching over 10 bases. The sequencing input was peripheral blood. This clonotype originated in a human donor in a cohort sampled during active COVID-19. The CDR3 is CAISEGPSGREDTQYF. As DNA, the CDR3 is TGTGCCATCAGTGAGGGGCCTAGCGGGAGAGAAGATACGCAGTATTTT.